This T cell receptor beta chain was sequenced during a study of T-cell reconstitution after alpha-beta-depleted transplantation in children. Preparation of the TCRbeta library used unique molecular identifiers. TCRdb reprocessed the PCR reads with MiXCR, giving one entry per CDR3 protein. The sample holds 200,000 to 250,000 distinct CDR3 sequences, about 9.6% seen once. This clonotype was found many times. The sequencing used PBMCs from the stem cell graft donor, collected from the stem cell graft. This TCR was recovered from a human donor who donated a stem cell graft to a child with SCID.

CDR3 sequence reads: CASSSGSNSGNTIYF. CDR3 nucleotides: TGTGCCAGCAGCTCCGGGTCTAACTCTGGAAACACCATATATTTT. The rearrangement links TRBV12-3 or TRBV12-4 to TRBJ1-3; D is unclear. The V end lost 6 bases, the J end lost 0 bases, and 12 bases lay between the germline ends. The CDR3 runs to 15 residues.